This paragraph covers one T cell receptor beta chain sequence. The antigen is not known. The entry originates in a study of OX40 agonist ivuxolimab in advanced cancers. In the study overall: Six ivuxolimab dose levels, 0.01 to 10 mg/kg, were given intravenously every 2 weeks. Study-level findings and limits: With doses of 0.1-3.0 mg/kg, partial responders showed among the lowest clonal expansion. Researchers did not determine the expanded peripheral T cells' antigen specificity.

This table comes from immunoSEQ multiplex PCR, and its TCRdb copy is limited to in-frame clones, with some not included. Of 79,000 or so clones listed, approximately 85% were seen once; the top ten hold about 0.6%. This CDR3 spans 14 amino acids. The germline V gene has CDR1 MNHEY and CDR2 SMNVEV (reference sequence). The ends lost 4 bases at V and 4 bases at J; junction bases unmatched: 4. Baseline was the first blood sampling point, followed by cycle 4 day 1 and cycle 7 day 1. The sample here was CD4+ or CD8+ T cells sorted from blood, taken in a trial of the OX40 agonist ivuxolimab. This clonotype was obtained from an adult with an advanced solid tumor such as melanoma, head and neck, liver or kidney cancer. The V call is TRBV27, the J call TRBJ1-5, with 7 nucleotides matching TRBD1. The CDR3 coding sequence is TGTGCCAGCAGTTCCGGACAGGTTAATCAGCCCCAGCATTTT. Translation: CASSSGQVNQPQHF.